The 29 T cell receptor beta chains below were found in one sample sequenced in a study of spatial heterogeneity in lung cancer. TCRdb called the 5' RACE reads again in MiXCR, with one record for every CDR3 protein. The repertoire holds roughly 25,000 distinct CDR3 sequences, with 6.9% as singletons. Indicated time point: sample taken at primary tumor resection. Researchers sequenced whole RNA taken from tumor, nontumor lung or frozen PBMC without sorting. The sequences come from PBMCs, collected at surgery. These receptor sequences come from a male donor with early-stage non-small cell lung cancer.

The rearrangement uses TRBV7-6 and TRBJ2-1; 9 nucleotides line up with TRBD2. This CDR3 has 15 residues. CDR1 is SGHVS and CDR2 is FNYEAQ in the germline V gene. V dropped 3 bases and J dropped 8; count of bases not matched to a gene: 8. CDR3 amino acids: CASSFFAGGMDEQFF. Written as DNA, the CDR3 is TGTGCCAGCAGCTTCTTCGCGGGAGGGATGGATGAGCAGTTCTTC.

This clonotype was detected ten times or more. CDR3 DNA sequence: TGTGCCAGCACCACAATGGGAGCACCCAATGAGCAGTTCTTC. Translation: CASTTMGAPNEQFF. The chain carries TRBV7-2 and TRBJ2-1; TRBD2 is a possible D gene (5 bases). The CDR3 has 14 amino acids. The ends were cut back, 7 bases at V and 6 bases at J, with 16 bases in the middle. Germline V CDR1 and CDR2: SGHTA, FQGNSA.

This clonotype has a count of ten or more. CDR3 sequence: CASSPLPGTGRHIQYF. CDR3 coding DNA: TGTGCCAGCAGCCCCCTCCCCGGGACAGGGAGGCACATTCAGTACTTC. This chain connects TRBV7-3 to TRBJ2-4; TRBD1 aligns across 9 bases. The CDR3 contains 16 residues. Per germline, CDR1 SGHTA and CDR2 FQGTGA. V dropped 5 bases and J dropped 8; count of bases not matched to a gene: 13.

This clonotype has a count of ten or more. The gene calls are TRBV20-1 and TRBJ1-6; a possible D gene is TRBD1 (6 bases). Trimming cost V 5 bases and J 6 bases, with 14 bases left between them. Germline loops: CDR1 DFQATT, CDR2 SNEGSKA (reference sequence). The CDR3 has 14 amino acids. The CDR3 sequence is CSAPDSGVNSPLHF. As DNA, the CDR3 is TGCAGTGCTCCGGACAGCGGGGTTAATTCACCCCTCCACTTT.

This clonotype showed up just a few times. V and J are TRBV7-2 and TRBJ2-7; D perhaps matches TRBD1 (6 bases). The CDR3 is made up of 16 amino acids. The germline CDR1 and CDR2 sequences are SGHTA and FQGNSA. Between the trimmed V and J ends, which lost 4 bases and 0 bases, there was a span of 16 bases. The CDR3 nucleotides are TGTGCCAGCAGCTCGGCCGGACAGCTAAGCTCCTACGAGCAGTACTTC. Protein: CASSSAGQLSSYEQYF.

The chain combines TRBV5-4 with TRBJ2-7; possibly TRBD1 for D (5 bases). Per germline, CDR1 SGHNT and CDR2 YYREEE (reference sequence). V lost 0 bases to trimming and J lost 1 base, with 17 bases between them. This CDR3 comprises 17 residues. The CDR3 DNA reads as TGTGCCAGCAGCTTGGATCAGGGTATGAGGTCGTCCTACGAGCAGTACTTC. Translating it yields CASSLDQGMRSSYEQYF.

This CDR3 is CSVESGQDTDTQYF. The CDR3 coding sequence is TGCAGCGTTGAATCGGGACAGGACACAGATACGCAGTATTTT. The chain carries TRBV29-1 and TRBJ2-3; 8 bases map to TRBD1. With 2 bases clipped from V and 2 bases from J, the junction kept 3 bases outside the gene matches. The CDR3 loop spans 14 amino acids. Per germline, CDR1 SQVTM and CDR2 ANQGSEA.

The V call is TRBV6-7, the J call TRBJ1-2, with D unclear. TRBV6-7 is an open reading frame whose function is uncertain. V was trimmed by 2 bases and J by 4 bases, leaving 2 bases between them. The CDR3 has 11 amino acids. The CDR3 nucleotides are TGTGCCAGCAGTTACGCCTATGGCTACACCTTC. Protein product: CASSYAYGYTF.

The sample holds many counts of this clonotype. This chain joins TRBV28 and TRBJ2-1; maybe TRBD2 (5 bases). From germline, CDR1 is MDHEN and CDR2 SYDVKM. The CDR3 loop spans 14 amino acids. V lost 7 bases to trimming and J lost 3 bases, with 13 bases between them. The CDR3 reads CASTWTEFYNEQFF. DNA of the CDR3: TGTGCCAGCACATGGACTGAGTTCTACAATGAGCAGTTCTTC.

The CDR3 DNA reads TGCGCCAGCAGCTTGGAATCCTACGAGCAGTACTTC. Amino acid sequence: CASSLESYEQYF. The chain recombines TRBV5-1 with TRBJ2-7; D gene unclear. Per germline, CDR1 SGHRS and CDR2 YFSETQ. This CDR3 has 12 residues. Trimming left V 0 bases short and J 1 base short, with 2 bases between.

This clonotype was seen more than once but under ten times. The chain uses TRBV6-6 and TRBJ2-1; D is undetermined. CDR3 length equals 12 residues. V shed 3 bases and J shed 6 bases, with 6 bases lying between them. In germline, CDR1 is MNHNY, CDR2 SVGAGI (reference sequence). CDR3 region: CASSYRRNEQFF. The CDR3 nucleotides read TGTGCCAGCAGTTATAGACGCAATGAGCAGTTCTTC.

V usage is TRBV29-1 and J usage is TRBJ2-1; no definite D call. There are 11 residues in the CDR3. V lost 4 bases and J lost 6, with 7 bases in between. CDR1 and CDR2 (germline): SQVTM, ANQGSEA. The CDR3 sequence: CSVGVINEQFF. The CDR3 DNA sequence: TGCAGCGTTGGGGTGATCAATGAGCAGTTCTTC.

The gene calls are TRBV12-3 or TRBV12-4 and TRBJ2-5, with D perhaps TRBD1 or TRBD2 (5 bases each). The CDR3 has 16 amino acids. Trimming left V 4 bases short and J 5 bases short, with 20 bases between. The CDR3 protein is CASSSYRDAEGETQYF. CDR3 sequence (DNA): TGTGCCAGCAGTTCGTACCGGGACGCCGAAGGCGAGACCCAGTACTTC.

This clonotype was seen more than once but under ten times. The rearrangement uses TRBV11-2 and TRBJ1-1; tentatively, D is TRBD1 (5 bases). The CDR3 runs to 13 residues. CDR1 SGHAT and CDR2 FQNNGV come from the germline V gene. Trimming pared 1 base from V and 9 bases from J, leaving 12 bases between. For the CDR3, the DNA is TGTGCCAGCAGCTTAGGTTCGGGGGGACAAGCTTTCTTT. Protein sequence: CASSLGSGGQAFF.

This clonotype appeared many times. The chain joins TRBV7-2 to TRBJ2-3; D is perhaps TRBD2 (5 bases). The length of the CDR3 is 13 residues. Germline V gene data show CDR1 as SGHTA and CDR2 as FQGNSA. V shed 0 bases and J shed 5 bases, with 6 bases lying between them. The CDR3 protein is CASSLAGKDTQYF. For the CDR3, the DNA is TGTGCCAGCAGCTTAGCCGGGAAAGATACGCAGTATTTT. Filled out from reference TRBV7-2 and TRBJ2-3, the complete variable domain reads GAGVSQSPSNKVTEKGKDVELRCDPISGHTALYWYRQSLGQGLEFLIYFQGNSAPDKSGLPSDRFSAERTGGSVSTLTIQRTQQEDSAVYLCASSLAGKDTQYFGPGTRLTVL.

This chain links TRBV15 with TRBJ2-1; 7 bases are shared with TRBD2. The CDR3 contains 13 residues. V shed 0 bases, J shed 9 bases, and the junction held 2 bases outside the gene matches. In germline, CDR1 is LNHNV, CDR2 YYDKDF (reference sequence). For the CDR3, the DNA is TGTGCCACCAGCAGAGACGTAGCGGGTGAGCAGTTCTTC. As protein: CATSRDVAGEQFF.

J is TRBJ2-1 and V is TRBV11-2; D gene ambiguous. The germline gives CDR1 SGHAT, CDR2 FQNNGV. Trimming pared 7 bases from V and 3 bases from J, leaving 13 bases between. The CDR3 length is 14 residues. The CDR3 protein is CASNGAQYYNEQFF. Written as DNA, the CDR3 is TGTGCCAGCAACGGTGCGCAGTACTACAATGAGCAGTTCTTC.

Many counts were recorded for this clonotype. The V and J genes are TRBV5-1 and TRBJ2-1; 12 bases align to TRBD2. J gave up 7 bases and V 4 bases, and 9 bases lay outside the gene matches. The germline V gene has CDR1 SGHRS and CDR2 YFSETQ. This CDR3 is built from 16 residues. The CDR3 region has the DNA TGCGCCAGCAGCCCCTGGACTAGCGGGGATGCGAATGAGCAGTTCTTC. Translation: CASSPWTSGDANEQFF.

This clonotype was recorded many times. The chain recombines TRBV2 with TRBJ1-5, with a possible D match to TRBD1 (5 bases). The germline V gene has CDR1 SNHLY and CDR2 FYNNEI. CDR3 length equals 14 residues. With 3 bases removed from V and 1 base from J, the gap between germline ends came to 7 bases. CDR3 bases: TGTGCCAGCAGTGACTGGGACAGCAATCAGCCCCAGCATTTT. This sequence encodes CASSDWDSNQPQHF.

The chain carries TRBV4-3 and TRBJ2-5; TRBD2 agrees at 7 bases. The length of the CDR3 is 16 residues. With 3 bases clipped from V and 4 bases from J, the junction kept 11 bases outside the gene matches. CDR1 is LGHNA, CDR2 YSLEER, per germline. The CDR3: CASSQVWEGRIETQYF. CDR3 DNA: TGCGCCAGCAGCCAGGTTTGGGAGGGCCGAATAGAGACCCAGTACTTC.

The CDR3 protein is CASSPPGAQGAYEQYF. Written as DNA, the CDR3 is TGTGCCAGCAGCCCCCCCGGTGCGCAGGGGGCCTACGAGCAGTACTTC. The chain uses TRBV4-2 and TRBJ2-7; TRBD1 matches 7 bases. Germline lookup yields CDR1 LGHNA and CDR2 YNFKEQ. The CDR3 is made up of 16 amino acids. V lost 4 bases and J lost 2; bases outside the gene matches: 11.

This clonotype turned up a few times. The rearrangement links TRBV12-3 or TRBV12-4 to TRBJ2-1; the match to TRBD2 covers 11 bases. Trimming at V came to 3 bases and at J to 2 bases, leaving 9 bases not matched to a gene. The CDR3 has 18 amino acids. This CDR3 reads CASSFTSGSRRPYNEQFF. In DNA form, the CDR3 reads TGTGCCAGCAGTTTTACTAGCGGGAGTAGGAGGCCCTACAATGAGCAGTTCTTC.

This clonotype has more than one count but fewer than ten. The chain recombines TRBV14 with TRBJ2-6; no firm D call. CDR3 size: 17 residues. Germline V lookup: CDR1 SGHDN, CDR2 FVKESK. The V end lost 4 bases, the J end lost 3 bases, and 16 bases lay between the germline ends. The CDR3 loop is CASSPTGPRFGANVLTF. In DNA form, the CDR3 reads TGTGCCAGCAGCCCGACCGGGCCAAGGTTTGGGGCCAACGTCCTGACTTTC.

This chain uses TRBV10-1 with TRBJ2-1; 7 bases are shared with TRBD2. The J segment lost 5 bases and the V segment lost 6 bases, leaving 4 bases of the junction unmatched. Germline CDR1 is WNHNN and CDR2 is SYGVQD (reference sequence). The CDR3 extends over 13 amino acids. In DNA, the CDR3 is TGCGCCAGCAGCGCTAGCGGAGACAATGAGCAGTTCTTC. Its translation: CASSASGDNEQFF.

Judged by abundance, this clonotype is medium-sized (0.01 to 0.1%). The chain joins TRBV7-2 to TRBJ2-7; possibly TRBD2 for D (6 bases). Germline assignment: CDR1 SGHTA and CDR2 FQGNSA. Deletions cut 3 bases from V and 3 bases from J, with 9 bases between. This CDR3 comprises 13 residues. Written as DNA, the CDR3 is TGTGCCAGCAGCTTCCAAGCGGGCTACGAGCAGTACGTC. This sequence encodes CASSFQAGYEQYV.

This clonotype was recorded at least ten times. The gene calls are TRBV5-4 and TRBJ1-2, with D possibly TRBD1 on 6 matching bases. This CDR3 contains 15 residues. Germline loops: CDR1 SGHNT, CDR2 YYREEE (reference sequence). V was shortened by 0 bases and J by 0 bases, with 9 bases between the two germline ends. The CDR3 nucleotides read TGTGCCAGCAGCTTGGTAGGACAGCCTAACTATGGCTACACCTTC. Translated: CASSLVGQPNYGYTF.

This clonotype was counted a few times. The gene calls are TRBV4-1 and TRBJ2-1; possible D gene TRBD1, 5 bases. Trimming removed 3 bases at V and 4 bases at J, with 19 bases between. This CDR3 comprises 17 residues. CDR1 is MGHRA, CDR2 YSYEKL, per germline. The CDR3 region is CASSHLPDSGPYNEQFF. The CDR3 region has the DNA TGCGCCAGCAGCCACTTACCCGACAGTGGCCCTTACAATGAGCAGTTCTTC.

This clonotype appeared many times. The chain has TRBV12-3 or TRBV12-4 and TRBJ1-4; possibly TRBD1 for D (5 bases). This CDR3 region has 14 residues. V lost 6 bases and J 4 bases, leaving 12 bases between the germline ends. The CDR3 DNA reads TGTGCCAGCAGCCCAGGGCCCATTAATGAAAAACTGTTTTTT. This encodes CASSPGPINEKLFF.

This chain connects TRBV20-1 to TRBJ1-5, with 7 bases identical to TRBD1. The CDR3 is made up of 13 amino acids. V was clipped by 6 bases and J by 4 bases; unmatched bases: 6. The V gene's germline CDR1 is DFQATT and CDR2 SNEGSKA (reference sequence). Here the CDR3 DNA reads TGCAGTGCCACGGGACAGCTAAATCAGCCCCAGCATTTT. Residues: CSATGQLNQPQHF.